Each of the 10 T cell receptor beta chains below was sequenced from the same sample in a study of blood T cell repertoires in COVID-19. TCRdb's copy holds only in-frame clones and misses some; the assay was immunoSEQ multiplex PCR. The repertoire holds around 110,000 clones, with 90% as singletons. The sequenced sample was peripheral blood. The receptors stem from a human donor with active COVID-19. The donor label of this sample is uncertain.

The CDR3 here is CASSLGGVSSPLHF. The CDR3 coding sequence is TGCGCCAGCAGCCTAGGCGGGGTGTCTTCACCCCTCCACTTT. The rearrangement uses TRBV4-3 and TRBJ1-6; D gene unclear. CDR1 and CDR2 (germline): LGHNA, YSLEER. V was cut by 4 bases and J by 9 bases, with 13 bases left in between. This CDR3 region has 14 residues.

The chain uses TRBV27 and TRBJ2-1; 14 bases are a match to TRBD2. Looked up from germline, CDR1 is MNHEY and CDR2 is SMNVEV (reference sequence). The CDR3 is 15 amino acids. J lost 9 bases, V lost 6 bases, and 7 bases had no gene match. CDR3 sequence reads: CASSLTSGGAGEQFF. CDR3 sequence (DNA): TGTGCCAGCAGCCTGACTAGCGGGGGGGCAGGTGAGCAGTTCTTC.

The chain recombines TRBV5-6 with TRBJ2-4; D gene uncertain. The germline V gene has CDR1 SGHDT and CDR2 YYEEEE. CDR3 size: 14 residues. V lost 2 bases and J 10 bases, leaving 16 bases between the germline ends. The CDR3 loop reads CASSFSINIGIQYF. DNA of the CDR3: TGTGCCAGCAGCTTTAGTATTAATATCGGGATTCAGTACTTC.

This clone was picked up a small number of times. This rearrangement joins TRBV9 to TRBJ2-1; TRBD1 matches 7 bases. Per the germline V gene, CDR1 is SGDLS and CDR2 is YYNGEE. The ends lost 3 bases at V and 5 bases at J; junction bases unmatched: 5. The CDR3 is 14 amino acids. CDR3 protein: CASSARQGNNEQFF. The CDR3 DNA follows: TGTGCCAGCAGCGCTCGACAGGGAAACAATGAGCAGTTCTTC.

V usage is TRBV4-2 and J usage is TRBJ1-1, with 7 bases aligning to TRBD1. V lost 0 bases and J lost 4; bases outside the gene matches: 5. Per germline, CDR1 LGHNA and CDR2 YNFKEQ. The CDR3 extends over 15 amino acids. As DNA, the CDR3 is TGTGCCAGCAGCCAAGAACAGGGGACCGTCACTGAAGCTTTCTTT. Translation gives CASSQEQGTVTEAFF.

The V and J genes are TRBV7-2 and TRBJ2-1, with D maybe TRBD1 (6 bases). The V end was cut by 6 bases, the J end by 0 bases, with 21 bases between. Germline V CDR1 and CDR2: SGHTA, FQGNSA. This CDR3 has 18 amino acids. Written as DNA, the CDR3 is TGTGCCAGCAGTCACCACTCGGGACACCCGAGCTCCTACAATGAGCAGTTCTTC. Its protein product is CASSHHSGHPSSYNEQFF.

The gene calls are TRBV7-8 and TRBJ1-5, with 7 bases matching TRBD1. CDR3 length: 18 residues. The germline V gene has CDR1 SGHVS and CDR2 FQNEAQ. V was pared by 5 bases and J by 0 bases, with 13 bases of the junction left unmatched. CDR3 nucleotide sequence: TGTGCCAGCAGCGAAAGGGCAGGGGGGTTGGTTAGCAATCAGCCCCAGCATTTT. It codes for CASSERAGGLVSNQPQHF.

The V and J genes are TRBV3-1 (or the pseudogene TRBV3-2) and TRBJ2-5, with 7 bases identical to TRBD1. Unmatched junction bases numbered 8, after V lost 0 bases and J lost 4 bases. The V gene's germline CDR1 is LGHDT and CDR2 YNNKEL (reference sequence). The CDR3 totals 16 residues. CDR3 sequence reads: CASSQDMERQGETQYF. The CDR3 DNA reads TGTGCCAGCAGCCAAGATATGGAACGACAGGGAGAGACCCAGTACTTC.

The chain couples TRBV21-1 to TRBJ1-4; the DNA was not used to check the table's D call, TRBD1. TRBV21-1 is marked as a pseudogene. This CDR3 contains 15 residues. The CDR3 DNA reads TGTGCCAGCGGTTACTGGACAGGGGTAAATGAAAAACTGTTTTTT. This translates into CASGYWTGVNEKLFF.

The chain employs TRBV27 and TRBJ2-7, with D perhaps TRBD1 (5 bases). Germline V gene lookup returns CDR1 MNHEY and CDR2 SMNVEV (reference sequence). The CDR3 loop spans 15 amino acids. Trimming pared 2 bases from V and 5 bases from J, leaving 16 bases between. In DNA, the CDR3 is TGTGCCAGCAGTTTACGGTGGCAGGGTCCCAACGAGCAGTACTTC. It codes for CASSLRWQGPNEQYF.